Listed below are T cell receptor beta chains from one sample, sequenced in a study of T cell responses to AZD1222 COVID-19 vaccine. This table comes from immunoSEQ multiplex PCR, and its TCRdb copy is limited to in-frame clones, with some not included. The sample contains some 110,000 clones, around 83% of which appear only once. Sequences were derived from peripheral blood, sampled 28 days after the second AZD1222 dose. The receptor source for this set is an adult who received the AZD1222 COVID-19 vaccine. CDR3s include the opening cysteine and the closing phenylalanine or tryptophan. A D gene is named only where the DNA matches it firmly. Only part of the rows carry a size: once, few, many, or a class if the clone is expanded.

D	V	size	J	CDR3	DNA
TRBD2	TRBV9	NA	TRBJ2-5	CASSVGTSGQETQYF	TGTGCCAGCAGCGTCGGGACTAGCGGACAAGAGACCCAGTACTTC
NA	TRBV11-2	NA	TRBJ2-7	CASSLDGRREQYF	TGTGCCAGCAGCTTAGATGGTCGTCGCGAGCAGTACTTC
NA	TRBV11-3	NA	TRBJ2-5	CASSTGSETQYF	TGTGCCAGCAGCACCGGGAGTGAGACCCAGTACTTC
NA	TRBV6-6	NA	TRBJ2-2	CASSYFGGPNTGELFF	TGTGCCAGCAGTTACTTCGGGGGCCCGAACACCGGGGAGCTGTTTTTT
NA	TRBV9	NA	TRBJ2-7	CASSVSGRGTSYEQYF	TGTGCCAGCAGCGTATCCGGCCGGGGGACCTCCTACGAGCAGTACTTC
NA	TRBV5-1	NA	TRBJ1-1	CASSIRSRLGSMNTEAFF	TGCGCCAGCAGCATAAGAAGTCGGTTGGGGTCTATGAACACTGAAGCTTTCTTT
NA	TRBV7-9	NA	TRBJ2-1	CASSFSGTSDEQFF	TGTGCCAGCAGCTTCTCCGGGACATCCGATGAGCAGTTCTTC
TRBD2	TRBV2	NA	TRBJ2-7	CASSEGPSGSYEQYF	TGTGCCAGCAGTGAAGGGCCTAGCGGGAGCTACGAGCAGTACTTC
NA	TRBV10-3	NA	TRBJ2-3	CATGTPPDTQYF	TGTGCCACCGGGACTCCGCCAGATACGCAGTATTTT
NA	TRBV24-1	once	TRBJ1-4	CATSRGTGLNEKLFF	TGTGCCACCTCGAGAGGGACGGGCCTTAATGAAAAACTGTTTTTT
NA	TRBV18	NA	TRBJ1-1	CASSPPSVNTEAFF	TGTGCCAGCTCACCACCGAGTGTGAACACTGAAGCTTTCTTT
TRBD2	TRBV13	NA	TRBJ2-7	CASSLRSSGRAARGSYEQYF	TGTGCCAGCAGCCTAAGATCTAGCGGGAGGGCCGCTCGGGGGTCCTACGAGCAGTACTTC
NA	TRBV5-1	NA	TRBJ1-6	CASSPGTLNSPLHF	TGCGCCAGCAGCCCCGGGACACTTAATTCACCCCTCCACTTT
NA	TRBV19	NA	TRBJ2-3	CASSIGQSTDTQYF	TGTGCCAGTAGTATCGGACAGAGCACAGATACGCAGTATTTT
TRBD1	TRBV6-5	NA	TRBJ1-2	CASSFQGAGYGYTF	TGTGCCAGCAGCTTTCAGGGGGCAGGCTATGGCTACACCTTC
TRBD1	TRBV7-3	few	TRBJ2-2	CASSPGQGSGELFF	TGTGCCAGCAGCCCGGGACAGGGTTCCGGGGAGCTGTTTTTT
NA	TRBV28	NA	TRBJ2-2	CASSSGHRTGELFF	TGTGCCAGCAGTTCGGGACACCGCACCGGGGAGCTGTTTTTT
TRBD1	TRBV6-6	NA	TRBJ1-1	CASSLTGWTEAFF	TGTGCCAGCAGTTTGACAGGGTGGACTGAAGCTTTCTTT
NA	TRBV4-3	once	TRBJ2-6	CASSQVVSSGANVLTF	TGCGCCAGCAGCCAGGTTGTGAGTTCTGGGGCCAACGTCCTGACTTTC
NA	TRBV5-4	NA	TRBJ2-1	CASRPPGGINEQFF	TGTGCCAGCAGGCCCCCAGGGGGGATTAATGAGCAGTTCTTC
TRBD1	TRBV4-1	NA	TRBJ2-2	CASSPRQGTGTGELFF	TGCGCCAGCAGCCCGCGACAGGGGACTGGCACCGGGGAGCTGTTTTTT
NA	TRBV30	NA	TRBJ2-3	CAWSEAAWEGDTQYF	TGTGCCTGGAGTGAGGCAGCCTGGGAAGGAGATACGCAGTATTTT
TRBD2	TRBV27	NA	TRBJ2-1	CASSLLLSSGGNEQFF	TGTGCCAGCAGTTTATTGTTGTCTAGCGGGGGCAATGAGCAGTTCTTC
NA	TRBV12-3/TRBV12-4	NA	TRBJ2-7	CASSFGGYEQYF	TGTGCCAGCAGTTTCGGGGGCTACGAGCAGTACTTC
NA	TRBV28	NA	TRBJ1-1	CASSFVPPTEAFF	TGTGCCAGCAGTTTCGTCCCGCCTACTGAAGCTTTCTTT
TRBD1	TRBV10-3	NA	TRBJ2-3	CAIRTQGKGTDTQYF	TGTGCCATCAGGACACAGGGGAAGGGCACAGATACGCAGTATTTT
NA	TRBV25-1	NA	TRBJ1-1	CASSRNTEAFF	TGTGCCAGCAGTAGGAATACTGAAGCTTTCTTT
NA	TRBV5-5	NA	TRBJ2-3	CASSFGVSGLTDTQYF	TGTGCCAGCAGCTTTGGAGTATCGGGGCTCACAGATACGCAGTATTTT
TRBD1	TRBV9	NA	TRBJ2-1	CASSPRTGLNEQFF	TGTGCCAGCAGCCCCCGGACAGGGCTCAATGAGCAGTTCTTC
TRBD1	TRBV2	NA	TRBJ1-2	CASSAAPGGAGYGYTF	TGTGCCAGCAGTGCCGCCCCAGGGGGCGCTGGCTATGGCTACACCTTC
NA	TRBV4-3	NA	TRBJ2-7	CASSPLGGGIYEQYF	TGCGCCAGCAGCCCGCTCGGCGGGGGCATCTACGAGCAGTACTTC
NA	TRBV29-1	once	TRBJ2-2	CSVNENTGELFF	TGCAGCGTGAACGAGAACACCGGGGAGCTGTTTTTT
NA	TRBV4-1	NA	TRBJ1-1	CASSLINGGNTEAFF	TGCGCCAGCAGCCTAATCAACGGGGGGAACACTGAAGCTTTCTTT
TRBD1	TRBV28	NA	TRBJ2-7	CASSFDDRGYEQYF	TGTGCCAGCAGTTTCGATGACAGGGGGTACGAGCAGTACTTC
NA	TRBV5-6	NA	TRBJ2-7	CASSLGGRKASYEQYF	TGTGCCAGCAGCTTGGGGGGGCGCAAGGCTTCCTACGAGCAGTACTTC
NA	TRBV5-4	few	TRBJ1-2	CASSAPGQGRYGYTF	TGTGCCAGCAGCGCCCCAGGCCAGGGAAGATATGGCTACACCTTC
TRBD1	TRBV9	NA	TRBJ1-5	CASPQGGTQPQHF	TGTGCCAGCCCCCAGGGGGGGACTCAGCCCCAGCATTTT
TRBD2	TRBV4-2	NA	TRBJ2-6	CASSQALAGDSGANVLTF	TGTGCCAGCAGCCAAGCCCTAGCGGGAGATTCAGGGGCCAACGTCCTGACTTTC
TRBD1	TRBV5-8	NA	TRBJ2-7	CASSAFGRGGREQYF	TGTGCCAGCAGCGCCTTCGGAAGAGGGGGCAGGGAGCAGTACTTC
TRBD2	TRBV5-4	NA	TRBJ2-3	CASSLYKAGATDTQYF	TGTGCCAGCAGCTTGTATAAAGCGGGGGCAACAGATACGCAGTATTTT
TRBD1	TRBV28	NA	TRBJ1-2	CASSHRQGAILLYGYTF	TGTGCCAGCAGCCACAGACAGGGGGCGATTCTCCTCTATGGCTACACCTTC
TRBD1	TRBV7-9	NA	TRBJ1-6	CASSLALTGTENSPLHF	TGTGCCAGCAGCTTAGCGCTTACGGGGACAGAAAATTCACCCCTCCACTTT
TRBD1	TRBV2	NA	TRBJ1-5	CASSTGQGVGPQHF	TGTGCCAGCAGCACGGGACAGGGGGTTGGACCCCAGCATTTT
NA	TRBV9	NA	TRBJ2-2	CASSVGARRSTGELFF	TGTGCCAGCAGCGTTGGGGCTAGACGAAGCACCGGGGAGCTGTTTTTT